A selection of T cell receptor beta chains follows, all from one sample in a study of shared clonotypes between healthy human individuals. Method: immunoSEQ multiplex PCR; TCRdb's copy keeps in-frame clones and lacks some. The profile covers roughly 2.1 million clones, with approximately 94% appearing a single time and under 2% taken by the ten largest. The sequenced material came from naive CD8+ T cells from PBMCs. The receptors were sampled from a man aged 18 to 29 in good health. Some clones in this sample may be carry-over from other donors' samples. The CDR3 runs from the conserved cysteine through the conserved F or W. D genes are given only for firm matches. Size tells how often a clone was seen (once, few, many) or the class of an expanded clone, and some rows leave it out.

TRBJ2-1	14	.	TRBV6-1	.	CASSEGPSYNEQFF	TGTGCCAGCAGTGAAGGGCCATCCTACAATGAGCAGTTCTTC
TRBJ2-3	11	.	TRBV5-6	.	CASSLEDTQYF	TGTGCCAGCAGCCTGGAAGATACGCAGTATTTT
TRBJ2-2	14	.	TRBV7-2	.	CASEPVHATGELFF	TGTGCCAGCGAGCCGGTACATGCAACAGGGGAGCTGTTTTTT
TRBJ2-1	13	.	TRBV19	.	CASSIFLAYEQFF	TGTGCCAGTAGTATCTTCCTAGCCTATGAGCAGTTCTTC
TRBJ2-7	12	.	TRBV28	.	CASSLGSYEQYF	TGTGCCAGCAGTCTAGGCTCCTACGAGCAGTACTTC
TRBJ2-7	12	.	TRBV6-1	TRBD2	CATAAAGVEQYF	TGTGCCACTGCCGCAGCGGGAGTTGAGCAGTACTTC
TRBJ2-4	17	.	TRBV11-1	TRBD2	CASSFQTSGLAKNIQYF	TGTGCCAGCAGCTTTCAGACTAGCGGCCTAGCCAAAAACATTCAGTACTTC
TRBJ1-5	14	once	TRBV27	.	CASSLSSFRQPQHF	TGTGCCAGCAGTTTATCCTCATTTCGACAGCCCCAGCATTTT
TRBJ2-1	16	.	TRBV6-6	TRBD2	CASSRLTSGGWNEQFF	TGTGCCAGCAGTCGCCTGACTAGCGGAGGGTGGAATGAGCAGTTCTTC
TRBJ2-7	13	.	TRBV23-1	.	CASSQFPTYEQYF	TGCGCCAGCAGTCAGTTCCCAACCTACGAGCAGTACTTC
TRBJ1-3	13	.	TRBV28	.	CASNGLGGNTIYF	TGTGCCAGCAATGGGTTGGGTGGAAACACCATATATTTT
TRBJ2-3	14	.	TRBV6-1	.	CASSGLQGADTQYF	TGTGCCAGCAGTGGTCTACAGGGCGCAGATACGCAGTATTTT